This TCR beta chain was found in a study of OX40 agonist ivuxolimab in advanced cancers. V gave up 0 bases and J gave up 0 bases, with 9 bases separating them. Germline-derived CDR1 and CDR2 are SGHRS and YFSETQ. CDR3 size: 15 residues. Whole-study results and caveats: A proportion of nonresponders additionally exhibited low normalized T-cell clonal expansion.

Clones were read by immunoSEQ multiplex PCR, and TCRdb kept only the in-frame ones, dropping some. The table lists tens of thousands of clones, roughly 88% of them singletons. In regard to this clone: The antigen is unknown.

The sequencing used CD4+ or CD8+ T cells sorted from blood, collected in a trial of the OX40 agonist ivuxolimab. This TCR derives from an adult with an advanced solid tumor such as melanoma, head and neck, liver or kidney cancer. The chain recombines TRBV5-1 with TRBJ1-1, with D unclear. The CDR3 spells CASSLGQTLNTEAFF. The CDR3 region has the DNA TGCGCCAGCAGCTTGGGGCAGACACTGAACACTGAAGCTTTCTTT.